A selection of T cell receptor beta chains follows, all from one sample in a study of T cell responses to AZD1222 COVID-19 vaccine. The protocol was immunoSEQ multiplex PCR, while the TCRdb copy is restricted to in-frame clones and leaves out a portion. This table has 85,000 to 100,000 clones, about 89% appearing once. The sequenced sample was peripheral blood, obtained on day 0 of AZD1222 vaccination. The receptors were gathered from an adult in good health. Each CDR3 is given with its conserved first and last residue. Each record gives: clone size, D gene, J gene, V gene, CDR3 protein, CDR3 DNA. D genes are given only for firm matches. Rows may omit the clone size; those that give it use once, few, many or a size class.

size: .
D: TRBD2
J: TRBJ2-3
V: TRBV28
CDR3: CASSLRGGGTDTQYF
DNA: TGTGCCAGCAGTTTAAGGGGAGGGGGCACAGATACGCAGTATTTT

size: .
D: .
J: TRBJ2-7
V: TRBV15
CDR3: CATSGEYEQYF
DNA: TGTGCCACCAGCGGGGAATACGAGCAGTACTTC

size: .
D: .
J: TRBJ1-1
V: TRBV21-1
CDR3: CASSHTIQGGNTEAFF
DNA: TGTGCCAGCAGCCACACAATACAGGGAGGCAACACTGAAGCTTTCTTT

size: .
D: .
J: TRBJ1-1
V: TRBV11-2
CDR3: CASSPDIGTEAFF
DNA: TGTGCCAGCAGCCCGGATATCGGGACTGAAGCTTTCTTT

size: .
D: .
J: TRBJ1-2
V: TRBV5-1
CDR3: CASSLNGEGYTF
DNA: TGCGCCAGCAGCTTAAATGGGGAAGGCTACACCTTC

size: .
D: .
J: TRBJ1-5
V: TRBV28
CDR3: CASSLNPWAGVQQPQHF
DNA: TGTGCCAGCAGTTTAAACCCCTGGGCAGGGGTGCAGCAGCCCCAGCATTTT

size: .
D: .
J: TRBJ1-2
V: TRBV7-3
CDR3: CASSLEPGDGYTF
DNA: TGTGCCAGCAGCTTAGAACCAGGGGACGGCTACACCTTC

size: .
D: .
J: TRBJ1-5
V: TRBV12-3/TRBV12-4
CDR3: CASRDGYQPQHF
DNA: TGTGCCAGCAGAGATGGGTATCAGCCCCAGCATTTT

size: .
D: TRBD1
J: TRBJ1-1
V: TRBV5-6
CDR3: CASSSGTGNEAFF
DNA: TGTGCCAGCAGCTCCGGGACAGGGAATGAAGCTTTCTTT

size: .
D: .
J: TRBJ1-5
V: TRBV6-5
CDR3: CASSYGRGDSNQPQHF
DNA: TGTGCCAGCAGTTACGGGAGGGGAGATAGCAATCAGCCCCAGCATTTT

size: .
D: TRBD2
J: TRBJ2-3
V: TRBV6-1
CDR3: CASSGVAGATTDTQYF
DNA: TGTGCCAGCAGTGGAGTAGCGGGGGCCACCACAGATACGCAGTATTTT

size: .
D: .
J: TRBJ1-3
V: TRBV21-1
CDR3: CASSKVDRAVSGNTIYF
DNA: TGTGCCAGCAGCAAAGTTGACAGGGCTGTATCTGGAAACACCATATATTTT

size: .
D: .
J: TRBJ2-3
V: TRBV27
CDR3: CASSLGLREYF
DNA: TGTGCCAGCAGTTTGGGGCTACGCGAGTATTTT

size: .
D: TRBD2
J: TRBJ2-7
V: TRBV4-1
CDR3: CASSHQGLATAYEQYF
DNA: TGCGCCAGCAGCCATCAGGGACTAGCTACGGCCTACGAGCAGTACTTC

size: .
D: TRBD1
J: TRBJ1-6
V: TRBV5-6
CDR3: CASSLGQGLPLHF
DNA: TGTGCCAGCAGCTTGGGACAGGGGTTGCCCCTCCACTTT

size: .
D: .
J: TRBJ1-6
V: TRBV10-3
CDR3: CAISESAGTNSPLHF
DNA: TGTGCCATCAGTGAGTCGGCCGGGACTAATTCACCCCTCCACTTT

size: few
D: .
J: TRBJ1-3
V: TRBV28
CDR3: CASRPPGGGNTIYF
DNA: TGTGCCAGCAGGCCCCCCGGGGGTGGAAACACCATATATTTT

size: once
D: .
J: TRBJ1-2
V: TRBV7-2
CDR3: CASSFGPPQGYTF
DNA: TGTGCCAGCAGCTTCGGACCGCCGCAAGGCTACACCTTC

size: .
D: .
J: TRBJ1-5
V: TRBV2
CDR3: CASSGGQVIGQPQHF
DNA: TGTGCCAGCAGTGGGGGGCAGGTGATCGGCCAGCCCCAGCATTTT

size: .
D: .
J: TRBJ1-2
V: TRBV7-9
CDR3: CAIPGLRGGYTF
DNA: TGTGCCATCCCCGGCCTCCGGGGTGGCTACACCTTC

size: .
D: .
J: TRBJ1-6
V: TRBV15
CDR3: CATSRVLGTNSPLHF
DNA: TGTGCCACCAGCAGGGTCTTAGGGACCAATTCACCCCTCCACTTT

size: .
D: .
J: TRBJ1-5
V: TRBV7-2
CDR3: CASSLGPQPQHF
DNA: TGTGCCAGCAGCTTAGGGCCTCAGCCCCAGCATTTT

size: .
D: .
J: TRBJ1-1
V: TRBV7-9
CDR3: CASSKGEGWKTEAFF
DNA: TGTGCCAGCAGCAAAGGGGAGGGATGGAAGACTGAAGCTTTCTTT

size: once
D: TRBD1
J: TRBJ2-7
V: TRBV9
CDR3: CASSVWDRGYEQYF
DNA: TGTGCCAGCAGCGTATGGGACAGGGGGTACGAGCAGTACTTC

size: .
D: TRBD1
J: TRBJ2-1
V: TRBV25-1
CDR3: CASSATGDYNEQFF
DNA: TGTGCCAGCAGTGCTACAGGGGACTACAATGAGCAGTTCTTC

size: .
D: .
J: TRBJ1-1
V: TRBV12-3/TRBV12-4
CDR3: CASSFYGGTEAFF
DNA: TGTGCCAGCAGTTTTTATGGCGGCACTGAAGCTTTCTTT

size: .
D: .
J: TRBJ2-1
V: TRBV5-4
CDR3: CASSFYRTTYNEQFF
DNA: TGTGCCAGCAGCTTTTACCGGACTACCTACAATGAGCAGTTCTTC

size: .
D: TRBD2
J: TRBJ2-1
V: TRBV4-1
CDR3: CASSHGGDEQFF
DNA: TGCGCCAGCAGCCACGGGGGGGATGAGCAGTTCTTC

size: .
D: .
J: TRBJ1-5
V: TRBV6-2/TRBV6-3
CDR3: CASSQSYSNQPQHF
DNA: TGTGCCAGCAGTCAGAGCTATAGCAATCAGCCCCAGCATTTT

size: .
D: .
J: TRBJ2-7
V: TRBV21-1
CDR3: CASSTRGQWEIGQYF
DNA: TGTGCCAGCAGCACACGTGGACAGTGGGAAATTGGGCAGTACTTC

size: .
D: .
J: TRBJ1-5
V: TRBV19
CDR3: CASSIRDSNQPQHF
DNA: TGTGCCAGTAGTATTCGGGACAGCAATCAGCCCCAGCATTTT

size: .
D: .
J: TRBJ1-2
V: TRBV6-5
CDR3: CASRAKLYGYTF
DNA: TGTGCCAGCAGGGCAAAGCTCTATGGCTACACCTTC

size: .
D: .
J: TRBJ1-1
V: TRBV5-1
CDR3: CASSLAGGRNTEAFF
DNA: TGCGCCAGCAGCTTGGCCGGGGGTCGGAACACTGAAGCTTTCTTT

size: .
D: TRBD1
J: TRBJ1-1
V: TRBV18
CDR3: CASSRQGASKNTEAFF
DNA: TGTGCCAGCTCAAGACAGGGGGCGAGTAAGAACACTGAAGCTTTCTTT

size: .
D: .
J: TRBJ2-5
V: TRBV1
CDR3: CTSSQDWEITSVPETQYF
DNA: TGCACCAGCAGCCAAGATTGGGAGATAACTAGCGTCCCGGAGACCCAGTACTTC